This note documents a single T cell receptor (beta chain) sequence. An input of about 0.45 to 1 ug of RNA was subjected to reverse transcription using random hexamers. Amplification of TCR beta CDR3 spanned 54 Vbeta and 13 Jbeta via immunoSEQ multiplex PCR. TCRdb used MiXCR to reprocess the immunoSEQ multiplex PCR reads, holding one entry per CDR3 protein. The sample shows about 210,000 distinct CDR3 sequences, nearly 97% of them seen only once. The record originates from a study of CD8 T cells in Susac syndrome. Sequencing of TCR beta was performed on blood CD8+ T cells and on blood CD4+ T cells. The germline CDR1 and CDR2 sequences are LGHNT and FRNRAP. The CDR3 sequence is 11 residues long. With 3 bases removed from V and 9 bases from J, the gap between germline ends came to 6 bases.

The sequenced sample was CD4+ T cells from PBMCs. The TCR sequence derives from a human donor with multiple sclerosis. The chain combines TRBV12-5 with TRBJ2-1; D not resolved. This CDR3 reads CASGFRSEQFF. CDR3 in DNA: TGTGCTAGTGGTTTCAGGAGTGAGCAGTTCTTC.